Below, 20 T cell receptor beta chains from the same sample are listed, as sequenced in a study of blood T cell repertoires in COVID-19. Data came from immunoSEQ multiplex PCR; TCRdb stores just in-frame clones and leaves some out. The sample lists approximately 200,000 clones; more than 75% were seen once. The sequenced material came from peripheral blood. Receptors were obtained from a person aged 65 to 85 with COVID-19, enrolled during active disease.

This chain uses TRBV5-1 with TRBJ1-1; 7 bases map to TRBD1. V was clipped by 3 bases and J by 1 base; unmatched bases: 6. From germline, CDR1 is SGHRS and CDR2 YFSETQ. CDR3 length equals 15 residues. In DNA form, the CDR3 reads TGCGCCAGCAGCTGGGGGGACAGATGGAACACTGAAGCTTTCTTT. Its translation is CASSWGDRWNTEAFF. Complete variable domain (other parts from reference TRBV5-1 and TRBJ1-1): KAGVTQTPRYLIKTRGQQVTLSCSPISGHRSVSWYQQTPGQGLQFLFEYFSETQRNKGNFPGRFSGRQFSNSRSEMNVSTLELGDSALYLCASSWGDRWNTEAFFGQGTRLTVV.

The rearrangement links TRBV6-6 to TRBJ1-1; 8 nucleotides match TRBD1. CDR3 length: 16 amino acids. With 5 bases clipped from V and 1 base from J, the junction kept 9 bases outside the gene matches. The germline V gene has CDR1 MNHNY and CDR2 SVGAGI (reference sequence). The chain's CDR3 is CASSTRQGMRNTEAFF. The CDR3 nucleotides read TGTGCCAGCAGTACGAGACAGGGGATGAGGAACACTGAAGCTTTCTTT.

This chain joins TRBV5-4 and TRBJ2-5, with a tentative D call TRBD2 (5 bases). The CDR3 is 14 amino acids. Per germline, CDR1 SGHNT and CDR2 YYREEE (reference sequence). V lost 0 bases to trimming and J lost 2 bases, with 8 bases between them. The CDR3, as DNA: TGTGCCAGCAGCTTGGGGGTAGCGCAAGAGACCCAGTACTTC. This gives the protein CASSLGVAQETQYF.

As to this clone: Sequence at one end of the junction differs from germline and may be a read error. This chain joins TRBV7-2 and TRBJ2-2; D remains unclear. Germline loops: CDR1 SGHTA, CDR2 FQGNSA. This CDR3 has 13 residues. The CDR3 reads CACSRLHTGELFF. The CDR3 DNA is TGTGCCTGCAGCCGACTCCACACCGGGGAGCTGTTTTTT.

This clone occurred once. V is TRBV19 and J is TRBJ1-3; 8 bases line up with TRBD1. V lost 8 bases to trimming and J lost 3 bases; unmatched junction nucleotides: 9. The CDR3 is 15 residues long. Germline V CDR1 and CDR2: LNHDA, SQIVND (reference sequence). The CDR3 DNA reads as TGTGCCAGTTATCCAGGGGGCGCCTTTGGAAACACCATATATTTT. Its protein is CASYPGGAFGNTIYF.

This rearrangement joins TRBV7-9 to TRBJ2-1, with 10 bases identical to TRBD2. Germline V gene sequence: CDR1 SEHNR, CDR2 FQNEAQ (reference sequence). V shed 3 bases and J 9 bases; nucleotides not matched to a gene: 8. The CDR3 consists of 15 residues. CDR3 in DNA: TGTGCCAGCAGCTTTGAACTAGCGGGGACTAGTGAGCAGTTCTTC. Translation: CASSFELAGTSEQFF. Looking up the rest from reference TRBV7-9 and TRBJ2-1 gives the full variable domain: DTGVSQNPRHKITKRGQNVTFRCDPISEHNRLYWYRQTLGQGPEFLTYFQNEAQLEKSRLLSDRFSAERPKGSFSTLEIQRTEQGDSAMYLCASSFELAGTSEQFFGPGTRLTVL.

Here the CDR3 DNA reads TGTGCCAGCAGCCCCCGCGGGACCCTCGCCGAGCAGTACTTC. Encoded protein: CASSPRGTLAEQYF. The chain joins TRBV3-1 (or the pseudogene TRBV3-2) to TRBJ2-7; the D gene is possibly TRBD2 (6 bases). The CDR3 has 14 residues. Per germline, CDR1 LGHDT and CDR2 YNNKEL (reference sequence). The V end lost 4 bases, the J end lost 6 bases, and 16 bases lay between the germline ends.

The CDR3, as DNA: TGTGCCAGCTCACCATTGGGACAGGGACTCCCTGGAAACACCATATATTTT. Protein: CASSPLGQGLPGNTIYF. The chain couples TRBV18 to TRBJ1-3; 9 bases agree with TRBD1. The germline CDR1 and CDR2 sequences are KGHSH and LQKENI. The V and J ends lost 2 bases and 2 bases, in that order; junction bases with no gene match: 7. CDR3 size: 17 residues.

CDR3 bases: TGTGCCAGCAGTAGTAGAAGTCCCTACGAGCAGTACTTC. Amino acid sequence: CASSSRSPYEQYF. The chain couples TRBV27 to TRBJ2-7; no reliable D call. Trimming shortened V by 5 bases and J by 2 bases, and 10 bases separated the two germline ends. The CDR3 sequence is 13 residues long. The germline V gene has CDR1 MNHEY and CDR2 SMNVEV (reference sequence).

The rearrangement links TRBV29-1 to TRBJ1-1; unclear D gene. The CDR3 spans 14 residues. CDR1 SQVTM and CDR2 ANQGSEA come from the germline V gene. V was pared by 4 bases and J by 4 bases, with 16 bases between. Here the CDR3 DNA reads TGCAGCGTTGTGGAGGGCCCCCGGGGCACTGAAGCTTTCTTT. Translated, it gives CSVVEGPRGTEAFF.

DNA for the CDR3: TGTGCCACGCAGCAAGGCCAACAGGATAATGAAAAACTGTTTTTT. This codes for CATQQGQQDNEKLFF. The chain links TRBV10-3 to TRBJ1-4; a weak D match, TRBD1 (5 bases). The CDR3 runs to 15 residues. V lost 10 bases, J lost 4 bases, and 19 bases lay in between. Germline CDR1 reads ENHRY; CDR2 reads SYGVKD.

This clone was seen a single time. The chain recombines TRBV15 with TRBJ2-7; possible D gene TRBD1, 6 bases. V lost 6 bases and J lost 0, with 15 bases in between. This CDR3 is 15 amino acids long. CDR1 is LNHNV and CDR2 is YYDKDF in the germline V gene (reference sequence). The CDR3: CATRNDRLASYEQYF. The CDR3 coding sequence is TGTGCCACCAGAAACGACAGGTTAGCCTCCTACGAGCAGTACTTC.

The chain links TRBV19 to TRBJ1-5, with D unclear. The CDR3 sequence is 14 residues long. V lost 1 base, J lost 0 bases, and 4 bases lay in between. Germline V gene lookup returns CDR1 LNHDA and CDR2 SQIVND (reference sequence). CDR3 protein: CASSIVNSNQPQHF. The CDR3 nucleotides read TGTGCCAGTAGTATAGTAAATAGCAATCAGCCCCAGCATTTT. The complete variable domain, with remaining parts taken from reference TRBV19 and TRBJ1-5, reads DGGITQSPKYLFRKEGQNVTLSCEQNLNHDAMYWYRQDPGQGLRLIYYSQIVNDFQKGDIAEGYSVSREKKESFPLTVTSAQKNPTAFYLCASSIVNSNQPQHFGDGTRLSIL.

The chain has TRBV28 and TRBJ2-1; no firm D call. V lost 2 bases and J 2 bases, leaving 13 bases between the germline ends. CDR3 length equals 16 residues. Germline lookup yields CDR1 MDHEN and CDR2 SYDVKM. CDR3 in amino acids: CASSLSHSMAYNEQFF. The CDR3 region has the DNA TGTGCCAGCAGTTTAAGCCACAGCATGGCCTACAATGAGCAGTTCTTC.

CDR3 sequence: CASSAGLASETQYF. The CDR3 nucleotides read TGCGCCAGCAGCGCGGGACTAGCTAGCGAGACCCAGTACTTC. The chain employs TRBV5-1 and TRBJ2-5; TRBD2 matches at 9 bases. The CDR3 extends over 14 amino acids. The germline CDR1 and CDR2 sequences are SGHRS and YFSETQ. Trimming cost V 4 bases and J 5 bases; bases outside gene matches: 6.

The chain joins TRBV10-3 to TRBJ1-1, with TRBD1 matching 7 bases. The CDR3 contains 13 residues. Germline V gene lookup returns CDR1 ENHRY and CDR2 SYGVKD. V dropped 10 bases and J dropped 3; count of bases not matched to a gene: 8. This CDR3 is CATWDSKDTEAFF. Written as DNA, the CDR3 is TGTGCCACTTGGGACAGCAAAGACACTGAAGCTTTCTTT.

This rearrangement joins TRBV5-1 to TRBJ2-5, with D possibly matching TRBD1 (6 bases). The CDR3 is made up of 14 amino acids. CDR1 is SGHRS, CDR2 YFSETQ, per germline. V dropped 4 bases and J dropped 0 bases, with 10 bases sitting between them. The CDR3 loop reads CASSNPGDQETQYF. As DNA, the CDR3 is TGCGCCAGCAGCAACCCAGGGGACCAAGAGACCCAGTACTTC.

The rearrangement links TRBV25-1 to TRBJ1-4; the match to TRBD1 covers 7 bases. The CDR3 is 14 amino acids. Germline trimming cut 3 bases from V and 7 bases from J; bases unmatched to any gene: 5. Germline assignment: CDR1 MGHDK and CDR2 SYGVNS. The CDR3 DNA reads as TGTGCCAGCAGTGAGTCGACAGGGACTGAAAAACTGTTTTTT. It encodes CASSESTGTEKLFF.

The V and J genes are TRBV15 and TRBJ1-5, with 11 bases fitting TRBD1. CDR1 is LNHNV, CDR2 YYDKDF, per germline (reference sequence). V lost 4 bases, J lost 2 bases, and 7 bases stayed unmatched. There are 17 residues in the CDR3. CDR3 DNA sequence: TGTGCCACCAGCACGGACAGGGGGCAGTGGGGCAATCAGCCCCAGCATTTT. Translated: CATSTDRGQWGNQPQHF.

The J gene is TRBJ2-7, the V gene TRBV6-1, with 8 positions matching TRBD1. CDR1 is MNHNS and CDR2 is SASEGT in the germline V gene. V lost 2 bases, J lost 2 bases, and 20 bases stayed unmatched. The CDR3 covers 20 residues. CDR3: CASSERPGRRGTGGTYEQYF. The CDR3 region has the DNA TGTGCCAGCAGTGAAAGACCCGGGCGGAGAGGAACAGGGGGAACCTACGAGCAGTACTTC.